These T cell receptor beta chains were read from a single sample in a study of blood T cell repertoires in COVID-19. Sequencing used immunoSEQ multiplex PCR; TCRdb keeps in-frame clones, though not all of them. The sample yields under 150,000 clones, around 89% seen once. Sequencing input: peripheral blood. These receptors originate from a human donor in a cohort sampled during active COVID-19. Both conserved end residues are part of each CDR3. The D gene is left open where the match is weak. Only some rows state a clone size, as once, few, many or a class for expanded clones.

CDR3aa | CDR3nt | abundance | len | v_gene | d_gene | j_gene
CATTPLRGRANEQFF | TGTGCCACCACCCCCCTCCGCGGGAGGGCCAATGAGCAGTTCTTC | . | 15 | TRBV24-1 | TRBD2 | TRBJ2-1
CASSARDTIYF | TGTGCCAGCAGCGCTCGGGACACCATATATTTT | few | 11 | TRBV28 | . | TRBJ1-3
CASSLTGTGVSGELFF | TGTGCTAGCAGCTTGACCGGGACAGGGGTTAGCGGGGAGCTGTTTTTT | . | 16 | TRBV7-7 | TRBD1 | TRBJ2-2
CASSANRGQETQYF | TGTGCCAGCAGCGCGAACAGGGGACAAGAGACCCAGTACTTC | . | 14 | TRBV13 | TRBD1 | TRBJ2-5
CASSLDREINQPQHF | TGCGCCAGCAGCCTTGACAGGGAGATCAATCAGCCCCAGCATTTT | few | 15 | TRBV4-1 | TRBD1 | TRBJ1-5
CASSRGGRAVHNEQFF | TGTGCCAGCAGCCGTGGCGGGAGGGCCGTCCACAATGAGCAGTTCTTC | once | 16 | TRBV7-9 | TRBD2 | TRBJ2-1
CASSLVPGTGGEKLFF | TGTGCCAGCAGCTTAGTGCCCGGGACAGGGGGTGAAAAACTGTTTTTT | . | 16 | TRBV7-2 | TRBD1 | TRBJ1-4
CASSESGGVGTDTQYF | TGCGCCAGCAGCGAGTCGGGGGGAGTAGGGACAGATACGCAGTATTTT | . | 16 | TRBV5-1 | TRBD2 | TRBJ2-3
CASRPLADLSYNEQFF | TGTGCCAGCAGGCCCCTAGCGGACCTCTCCTACAATGAGCAGTTCTTC | . | 16 | TRBV28 | TRBD2 | TRBJ2-1
CASIRDRLGGELFF | TGTGCCAGCATCCGGGACAGGCTGGGCGGGGAGCTGTTTTTT | . | 14 | TRBV2 | TRBD1 | TRBJ2-2
CASTIGSPYEQYF | TGTGCCAGCACCATCGGGAGCCCCTACGAGCAGTACTTC | . | 13 | TRBV28 | . | TRBJ2-7
CASSSDEGTGGTDTQYF | TGTGCCAGTAGTAGCGACGAGGGGACAGGGGGCACAGATACGCAGTATTTT | . | 17 | TRBV19 | TRBD1 | TRBJ2-3
CASSFTTGAAGYTF | TGTGCCAGCAGCTTTACTACAGGGGCGGCTGGCTACACCTTC | . | 14 | TRBV5-6 | TRBD1 | TRBJ1-2
CASSERGGGNQPQHF | TGCGCCAGCAGTGAAAGAGGGGGTGGCAATCAGCCCCAGCATTTT | . | 15 | TRBV10-2 | . | TRBJ1-5
CASSEQTGLDQPQHF | TGTGCCAGCAGCGAGCAGACAGGGCTTGATCAGCCCCAGCATTTT | . | 15 | TRBV7-8 | TRBD1 | TRBJ1-5
CATSTRTGAGELFF | TGTGCCACCAGCACAAGGACAGGGGCCGGGGAGCTGTTTTTT | once | 14 | TRBV15 | TRBD1 | TRBJ2-2
CASSEARLGTSGRYNEQFF | TGTGCCAGCAGTGAAGCCAGACTCGGGACTAGCGGGAGGTACAATGAGCAGTTCTTC | . | 19 | TRBV6-1 | TRBD2 | TRBJ2-1
CASSRLSGWGEDTQYF | TGTGCCAGCAGCAGACTTAGCGGGTGGGGGGAAGATACGCAGTATTTT | . | 16 | TRBV27 | TRBD2 | TRBJ2-3
CASSLVGGRGYTF | TGTGCCAGCAGCTTGGTCGGGGGAAGAGGCTACACCTTC | . | 13 | TRBV5-6 | . | TRBJ1-2
CASSQDGGQGWEKLFF | TGTGCCAGCAGCCAAGATGGGGGACAGGGCTGGGAAAAACTGTTTTTT | . | 16 | TRBV4-2 | TRBD1 | TRBJ1-4
CASRGQGNYGYTF | TGTGCCAGCAGAGGACAGGGTAACTATGGCTACACCTTC | . | 13 | TRBV6-5 | TRBD1 | TRBJ1-2
CASSSTGFGYEQYF | TGTGCCAGCAGCTCGACAGGGTTCGGCTACGAGCAGTACTTC | . | 14 | TRBV5-6 | TRBD1 | TRBJ2-7
CASSYRGDTQYF | TGTGCCAGCAGTTACCGGGGAGATACGCAGTATTTT | once | 12 | TRBV6-5 | . | TRBJ2-3
CASSQTSSGRGSYEQYF | TGCGCCAGCAGCCAAACCAGTAGCGGGAGGGGCTCCTACGAGCAGTACTTC | . | 17 | TRBV4-1 | TRBD2 | TRBJ2-7
CASSQTTSGIRPNEQFF | TGTGCCAGCAGCCAGACGACTAGCGGGATTAGACCCAATGAGCAGTTCTTC | . | 17 | TRBV7-9 | TRBD2 | TRBJ2-1
CSGLRGLGTEAFF | TGCAGCGGCCTCAGGGGGCTGGGGACTGAAGCTTTCTTT | . | 13 | TRBV29-1 | TRBD1 | TRBJ1-1
CASSPGRAEGGTQYF | TGTGCCAGCAGCCCGGGACGCGCGGAGGGTGGGACCCAGTACTTC | . | 15 | TRBV11-2 | . | TRBJ2-5
CASSQVAGGAYGNTIYF | TGTGCCAGCAGCCAAGTCGCAGGGGGCGCATATGGAAACACCATATATTTT | . | 17 | TRBV3-1/TRBV3-2 | TRBD1 | TRBJ1-3
CASSFGAEETQYF | TGCGCCAGCAGCTTTGGAGCGGAGGAGACCCAGTACTTC | . | 13 | TRBV5-1 | . | TRBJ2-5
CASSLLSSGKDEQYF | TGTGCCAGCAGCTTACTTTCTTCAGGGAAGGACGAGCAGTACTTC | few | 15 | TRBV7-9 | . | TRBJ2-7
CASKRLAGETDTQYF | TGTGCCAGCAAGAGGCTAGCGGGAGAGACAGATACGCAGTATTTT | once | 15 | TRBV2 | TRBD2 | TRBJ2-3
CASSLLQGTSGRLHEQFF | TGTGCCAGCAGTTTATTACAGGGAACTAGCGGGAGGTTACATGAGCAGTTCTTC | . | 18 | TRBV28 | TRBD2 | TRBJ2-1
CASSPTAGGRSYNEQFF | TGTGCCAGCTCACCAACGGCGGGCGGGAGGAGCTACAATGAGCAGTTCTTC | . | 17 | TRBV18 | TRBD2 | TRBJ2-1
CASSDSIRDGQNEQFF | TGTGCCAGCAGTGACTCGATTAGGGACGGACAGAATGAGCAGTTCTTC | . | 16 | TRBV6-4 | . | TRBJ2-1
CASRGASPRETQYF | TGTGCCAGCAGGGGCGCGAGCCCCAGGGAGACCCAGTACTTC | once | 14 | TRBV27 | . | TRBJ2-5
CASSLETGRYGYTF | TGTGCCAGCAGCTTAGAGACAGGGCGCTATGGCTACACCTTC | . | 14 | TRBV7-9 | TRBD1 | TRBJ1-2
CATSGAGGFSYNEQFF | TGTGCCACCAGTGGAGCAGGGGGCTTCTCCTACAATGAGCAGTTCTTC | . | 16 | TRBV24-1 | TRBD1 | TRBJ2-1
CSVEDLTANYGYTF | TGCAGCGTTGAAGATCTTACCGCGAACTATGGCTACACCTTC | . | 14 | TRBV29-1 | . | TRBJ1-2
CASSLRGATDTQYF | TGTGCCAGCAGCTTACGGGGGGCTACAGATACGCAGTATTTT | . | 14 | TRBV7-6 | . | TRBJ2-3
CASSLSNWGGEGQYF | TGTGCCAGCAGTTTATCTAACTGGGGAGGGGAGGGGCAGTACTTC | few | 15 | TRBV28 | TRBD2 | TRBJ2-7
CASSHRDKKGYEQYF | TGTGCCAGCAGCCACCGGGACAAAAAGGGTTACGAGCAGTACTTC | . | 15 | TRBV5-4 | . | TRBJ2-7
CASSYSWTSGRDKYF | TGTGCCAGCAGTTACTCCTGGACTAGCGGGAGAGACAAGTACTTC | once | 15 | TRBV6-5 | TRBD2 | TRBJ2-7
CASSGRDRVQKLFF | TGTGCCAGCAGCGGCCGGGACAGGGTCCAAAAACTGTTTTTT | . | 14 | TRBV9 | TRBD1 | TRBJ1-4
CASRTDRTLGAFF | TGTGCCAGCAGGACCGACAGAACCCTGGGGGCTTTCTTT | . | 13 | TRBV6-5 | . | TRBJ1-1
CASSPDRGNSPLHF | TGTGCCAGCAGCCCAGACAGGGGTAATTCACCCCTCCACTTT | few | 14 | TRBV3-1/TRBV3-2 | TRBD1 | TRBJ1-6
CASSFGQYEQYF | TGTGCCAGCAGCTTCGGACAGTACGAGCAGTACTTC | . | 12 | TRBV11-2 | . | TRBJ2-7
CASSRRGAYNEQFF | TGTGCCAGCAGCCGACGGGGGGCATACAATGAGCAGTTCTTC | . | 14 | TRBV6-5 | . | TRBJ2-1
CASSIGRGYGYTF | TGTGCCAGTAGTATCGGAAGGGGCTATGGCTACACCTTC | . | 13 | TRBV19 | . | TRBJ1-2
CASAQTRGLADTQYF | TGTGCCAGCGCCCAAACCAGGGGGCTCGCAGATACGCAGTATTTT | . | 15 | TRBV27 | TRBD1 | TRBJ2-3
CASSLEHPNQPQHF | TGCGCCAGCAGCTTGGAACACCCCAATCAGCCCCAGCATTTT | . | 14 | TRBV5-1 | . | TRBJ1-5